This T cell receptor (beta chain) was profiled in a study of shared clonotypes between healthy human individuals. Notes on the study in general: Clonotypes not shared had lower generation probabilities than those common to all four donors.

CD45RO+ cells plus CCR7-negative CD45RA+ TemRA cells formed CD8 memory. Germline V lookup: CDR1 MNHGY, CDR2 SAAAGT. V lost 5 bases, J lost 10 bases, and 4 bases stayed unmatched. The CDR3 is made up of 12 amino acids. The genomic DNA of each subset was split evenly across several immunoSEQ plates. Sequenced by immunoSEQ multiplex PCR; TCRdb stores in-frame clones only, minus some. The sample yields about 380,000 clones, approximately 96% seen once. A remark on this clone: Its specificity is unknown.

The rearrangement links TRBV6-8 to TRBJ2-1, with 8 bases lining up with TRBD2. The source material was memory CD8+ T cells sorted from blood. Regarding subset: CD45RO+ cells pooled with CCR7-negative TemRA cells. The sequence derives from a young man in good health. The CDR3, as DNA: TGTGCCAGCAGTGTAGCGGGACGGGAGCAGTTCTTC. Translating gives CASSVAGREQFF.